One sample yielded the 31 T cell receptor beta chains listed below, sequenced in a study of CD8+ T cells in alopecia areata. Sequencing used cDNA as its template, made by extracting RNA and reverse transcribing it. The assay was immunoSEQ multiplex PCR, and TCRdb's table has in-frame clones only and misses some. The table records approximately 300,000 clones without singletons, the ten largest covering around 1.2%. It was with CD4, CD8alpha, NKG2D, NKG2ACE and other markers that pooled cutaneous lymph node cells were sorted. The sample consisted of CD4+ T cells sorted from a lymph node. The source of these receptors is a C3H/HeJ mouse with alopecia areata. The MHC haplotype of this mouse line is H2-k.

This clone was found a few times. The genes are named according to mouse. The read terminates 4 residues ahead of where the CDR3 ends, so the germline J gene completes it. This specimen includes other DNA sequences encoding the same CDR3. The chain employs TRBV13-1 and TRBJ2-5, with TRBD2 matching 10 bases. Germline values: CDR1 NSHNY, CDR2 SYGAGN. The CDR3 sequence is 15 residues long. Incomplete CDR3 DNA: TGTGCCAGCAGTGATGCTGCTGGGGGGGCGGAC. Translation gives CASSDAAGGAD. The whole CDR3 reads CASSDAAGGADTQYF.

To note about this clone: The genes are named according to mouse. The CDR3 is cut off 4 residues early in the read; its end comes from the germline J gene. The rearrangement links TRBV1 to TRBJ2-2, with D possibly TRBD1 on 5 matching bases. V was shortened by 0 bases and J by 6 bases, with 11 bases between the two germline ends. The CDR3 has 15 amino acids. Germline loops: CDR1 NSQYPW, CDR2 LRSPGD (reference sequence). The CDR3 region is CTCSADGRAAGQLYF. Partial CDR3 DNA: TGCACCTGCAGTGCAGATGGCAGGGCGGCCGGG.

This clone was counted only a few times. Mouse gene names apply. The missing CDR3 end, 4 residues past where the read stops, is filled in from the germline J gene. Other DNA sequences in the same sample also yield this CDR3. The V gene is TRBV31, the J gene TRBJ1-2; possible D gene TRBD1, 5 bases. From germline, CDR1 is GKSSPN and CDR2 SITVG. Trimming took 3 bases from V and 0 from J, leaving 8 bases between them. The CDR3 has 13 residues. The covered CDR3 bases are TGTGCCTGGAGCCAACAGGCAAACTCC. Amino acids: CAWSQQANS. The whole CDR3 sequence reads CAWSQQANSDYTF.

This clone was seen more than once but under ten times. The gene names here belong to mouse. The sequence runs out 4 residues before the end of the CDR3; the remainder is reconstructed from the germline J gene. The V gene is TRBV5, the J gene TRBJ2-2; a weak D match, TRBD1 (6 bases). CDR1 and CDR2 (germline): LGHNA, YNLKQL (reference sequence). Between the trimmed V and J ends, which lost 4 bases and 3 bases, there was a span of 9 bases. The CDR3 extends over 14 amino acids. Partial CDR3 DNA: TGTGCCAGCAGCCCTCGGACAGACACCGGG. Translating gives CASSPRTDTG. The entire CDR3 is CASSPRTDTGQLYF.

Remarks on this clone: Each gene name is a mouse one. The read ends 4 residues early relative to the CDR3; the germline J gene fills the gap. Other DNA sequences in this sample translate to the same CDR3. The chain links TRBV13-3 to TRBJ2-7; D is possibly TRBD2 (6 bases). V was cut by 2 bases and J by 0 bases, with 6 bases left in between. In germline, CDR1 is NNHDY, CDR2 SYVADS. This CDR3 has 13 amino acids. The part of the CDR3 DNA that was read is TGTGCCAGCAGTGACTGGGGCTCCTAT. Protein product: CASSDWGSY. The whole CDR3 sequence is CASSDWGSYEQYF.

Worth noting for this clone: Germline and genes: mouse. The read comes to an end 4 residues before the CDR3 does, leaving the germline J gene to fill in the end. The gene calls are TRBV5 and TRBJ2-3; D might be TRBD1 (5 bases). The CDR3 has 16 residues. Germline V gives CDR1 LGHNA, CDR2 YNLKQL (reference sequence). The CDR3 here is CASSQDPRQGGETLYF. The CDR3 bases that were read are TGTGCCAGCAGCCAAGATCCCCGGCAGGGAGGAGAA.

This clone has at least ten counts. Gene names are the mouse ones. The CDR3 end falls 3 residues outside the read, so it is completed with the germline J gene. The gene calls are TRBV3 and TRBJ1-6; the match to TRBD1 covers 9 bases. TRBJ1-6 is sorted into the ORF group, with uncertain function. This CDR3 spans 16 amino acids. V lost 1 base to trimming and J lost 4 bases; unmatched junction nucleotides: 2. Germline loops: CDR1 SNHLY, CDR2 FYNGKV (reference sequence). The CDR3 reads CASSLGTGDYNSPLYF. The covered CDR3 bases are TGTGCCAGCAGCTTAGGGACAGGGGATTATAATTCGCCC.

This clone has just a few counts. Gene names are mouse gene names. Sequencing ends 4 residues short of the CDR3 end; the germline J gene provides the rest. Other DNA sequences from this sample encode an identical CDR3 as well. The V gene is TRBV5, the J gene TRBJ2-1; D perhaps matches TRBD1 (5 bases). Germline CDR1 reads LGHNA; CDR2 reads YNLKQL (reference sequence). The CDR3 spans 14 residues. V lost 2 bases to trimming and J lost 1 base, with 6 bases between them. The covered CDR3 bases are TGTGCCAGCAGCCAATCAGGGAACTATGCT. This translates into CASSQSGNYA. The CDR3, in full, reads CASSQSGNYAEQFF.

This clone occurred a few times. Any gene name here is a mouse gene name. Here the CDR3 reads CASSGLGENTLYF. The sequenced CDR3 bases are TGTGCCAGCAGTGGACTGGGGGAAAAC. V usage is TRBV13-1 and J usage is TRBJ2-4; 9 nucleotides align to TRBD2. The CDR3 end lies 4 residues beyond the end of the read and is filled in from the germline J gene. CDR1 and CDR2 (germline): NSHNY, SYGAGN. The CDR3 consists of 13 residues.

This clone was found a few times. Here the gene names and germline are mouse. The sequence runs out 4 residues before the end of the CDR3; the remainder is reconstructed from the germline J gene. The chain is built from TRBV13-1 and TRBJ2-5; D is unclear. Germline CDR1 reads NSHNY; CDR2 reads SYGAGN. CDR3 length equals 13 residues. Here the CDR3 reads CASSDQQRDTQYF. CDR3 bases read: TGTGCCAGCAGTGATCAACAGCGAGAC.

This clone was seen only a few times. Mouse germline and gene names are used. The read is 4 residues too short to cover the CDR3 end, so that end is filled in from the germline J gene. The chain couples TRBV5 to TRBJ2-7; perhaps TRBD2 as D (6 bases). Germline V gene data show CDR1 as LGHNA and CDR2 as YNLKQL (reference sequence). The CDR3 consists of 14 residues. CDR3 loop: CASSQDALGYEQYF. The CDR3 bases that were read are TGTGCCAGCAGCCAAGATGCGCTGGGGTAT.

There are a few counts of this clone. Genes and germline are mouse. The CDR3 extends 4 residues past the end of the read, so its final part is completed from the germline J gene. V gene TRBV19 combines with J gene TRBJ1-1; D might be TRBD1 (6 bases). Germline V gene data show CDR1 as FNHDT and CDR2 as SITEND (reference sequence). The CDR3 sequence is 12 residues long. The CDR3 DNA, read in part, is TGTGCCAGCAGTATTAGGACAGCA. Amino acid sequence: CASSIRTA. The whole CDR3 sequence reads CASSIRTAEVFF.

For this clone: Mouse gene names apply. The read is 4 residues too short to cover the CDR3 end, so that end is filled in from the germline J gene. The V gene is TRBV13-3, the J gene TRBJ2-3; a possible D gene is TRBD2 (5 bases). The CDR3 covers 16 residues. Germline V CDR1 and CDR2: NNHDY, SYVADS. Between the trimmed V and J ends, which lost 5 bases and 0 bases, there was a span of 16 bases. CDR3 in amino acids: CASRTLWGSSAETLYF. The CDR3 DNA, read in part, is TGTGCCAGCAGGACCCTTTGGGGATCTAGTGCAGAA.

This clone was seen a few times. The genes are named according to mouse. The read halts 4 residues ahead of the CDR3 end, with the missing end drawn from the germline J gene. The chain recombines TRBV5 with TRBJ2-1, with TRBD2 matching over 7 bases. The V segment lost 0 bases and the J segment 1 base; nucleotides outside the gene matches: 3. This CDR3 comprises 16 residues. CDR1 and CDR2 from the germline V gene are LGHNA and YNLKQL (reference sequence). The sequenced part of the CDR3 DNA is TGTGCCAGCAGCCAAGATTTTGGGGGGAACTATGCT. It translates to CASSQDFGGNYA. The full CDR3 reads CASSQDFGGNYAEQFF.

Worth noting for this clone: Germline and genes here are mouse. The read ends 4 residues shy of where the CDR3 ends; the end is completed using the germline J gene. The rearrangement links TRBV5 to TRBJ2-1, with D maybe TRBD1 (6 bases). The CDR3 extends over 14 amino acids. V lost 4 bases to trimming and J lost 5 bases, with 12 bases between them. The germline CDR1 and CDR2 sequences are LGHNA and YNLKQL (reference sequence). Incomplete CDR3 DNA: TGTGCCAGCAGCCTTCAGGGGTACAATGCT. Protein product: CASSLQGYNA. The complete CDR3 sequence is CASSLQGYNAEQFF.

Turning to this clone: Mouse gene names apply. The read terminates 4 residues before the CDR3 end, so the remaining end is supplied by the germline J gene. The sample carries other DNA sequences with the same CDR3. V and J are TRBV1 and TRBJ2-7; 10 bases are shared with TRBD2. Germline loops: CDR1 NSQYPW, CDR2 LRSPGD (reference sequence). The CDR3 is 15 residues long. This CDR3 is CTCSAPGTGAYEQYF. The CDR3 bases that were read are TGCACCTGCAGTGCCCCCGGGACTGGGGCTTAT. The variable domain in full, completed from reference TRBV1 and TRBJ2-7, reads VTLLEQNPRWRLVPRGQAVNLRCILKNSQYPWMSWYQQDLQKQLQWLFTLRSPGDKEVKSLPGADYLATRVTDTELRLQVANMSQGRTLYCTCSAPGTGAYEQYFGPGTRLTVL.

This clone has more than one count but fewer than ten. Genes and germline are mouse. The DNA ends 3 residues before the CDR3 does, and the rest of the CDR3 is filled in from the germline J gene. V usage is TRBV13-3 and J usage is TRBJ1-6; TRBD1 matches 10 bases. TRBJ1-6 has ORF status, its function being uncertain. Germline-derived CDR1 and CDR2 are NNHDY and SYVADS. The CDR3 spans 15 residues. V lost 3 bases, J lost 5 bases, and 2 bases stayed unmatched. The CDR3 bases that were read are TGTGCCAGCAGTGGGGACAGGGGTGATAATTCGCCC. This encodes CASSGDRGDNSP. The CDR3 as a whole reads CASSGDRGDNSPLYF.

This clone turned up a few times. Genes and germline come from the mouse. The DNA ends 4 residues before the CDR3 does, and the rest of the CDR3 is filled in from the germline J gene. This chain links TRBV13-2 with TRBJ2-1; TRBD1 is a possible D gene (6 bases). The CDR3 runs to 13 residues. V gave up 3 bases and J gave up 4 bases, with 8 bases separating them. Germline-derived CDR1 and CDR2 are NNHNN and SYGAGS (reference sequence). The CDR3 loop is CASGGDNYAEQFF. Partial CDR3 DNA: TGTGCCAGCGGTGGGGACAATTATGCT.

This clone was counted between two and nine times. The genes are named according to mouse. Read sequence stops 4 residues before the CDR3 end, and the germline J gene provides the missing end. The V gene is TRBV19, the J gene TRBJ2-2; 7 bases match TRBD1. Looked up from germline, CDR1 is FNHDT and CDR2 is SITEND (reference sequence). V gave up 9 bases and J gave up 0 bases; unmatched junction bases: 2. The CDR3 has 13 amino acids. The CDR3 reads CATQGANTGQLYF. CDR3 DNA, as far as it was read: TGTGCCACTCAGGGGGCAAACACCGGG.

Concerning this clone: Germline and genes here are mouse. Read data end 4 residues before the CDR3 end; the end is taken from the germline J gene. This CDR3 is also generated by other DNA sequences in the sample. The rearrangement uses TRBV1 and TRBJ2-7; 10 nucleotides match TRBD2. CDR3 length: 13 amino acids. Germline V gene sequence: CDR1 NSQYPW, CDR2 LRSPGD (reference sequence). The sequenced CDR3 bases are TGCACCTGCAGTGGGGACTGGGGCGAT. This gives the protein CTCSGDWGD. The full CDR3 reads CTCSGDWGDEQYF. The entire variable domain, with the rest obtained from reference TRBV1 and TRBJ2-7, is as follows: VTLLEQNPRWRLVPRGQAVNLRCILKNSQYPWMSWYQQDLQKQLQWLFTLRSPGDKEVKSLPGADYLATRVTDTELRLQVANMSQGRTLYCTCSGDWGDEQYFGPGTRLTVL.

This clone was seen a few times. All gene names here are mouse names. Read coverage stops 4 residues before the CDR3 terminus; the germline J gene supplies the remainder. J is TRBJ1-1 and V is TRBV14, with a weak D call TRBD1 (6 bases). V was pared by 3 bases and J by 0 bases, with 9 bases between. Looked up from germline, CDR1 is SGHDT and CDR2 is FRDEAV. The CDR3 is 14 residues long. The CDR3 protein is CASSSDSPNTEVFF. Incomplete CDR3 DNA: TGTGCCAGCAGTTCGGACAGTCCAAACACA.

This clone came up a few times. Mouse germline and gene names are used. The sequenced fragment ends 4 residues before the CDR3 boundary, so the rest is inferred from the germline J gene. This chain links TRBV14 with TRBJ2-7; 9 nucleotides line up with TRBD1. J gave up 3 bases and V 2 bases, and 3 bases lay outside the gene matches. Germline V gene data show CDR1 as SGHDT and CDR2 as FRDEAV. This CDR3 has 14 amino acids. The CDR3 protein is CASSLGTGIYEQYF. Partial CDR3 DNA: TGTGCCAGCAGTTTAGGGACAGGGATCTAT.

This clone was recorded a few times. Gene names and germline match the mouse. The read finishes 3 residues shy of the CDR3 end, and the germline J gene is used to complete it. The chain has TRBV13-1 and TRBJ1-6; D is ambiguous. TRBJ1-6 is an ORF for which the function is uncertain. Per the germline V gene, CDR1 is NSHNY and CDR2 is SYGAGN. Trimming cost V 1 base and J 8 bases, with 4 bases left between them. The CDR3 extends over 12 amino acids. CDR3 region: CASSDYDSPLYF. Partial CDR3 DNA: TGTGCCAGCAGTGATTATGATTCGCCC.

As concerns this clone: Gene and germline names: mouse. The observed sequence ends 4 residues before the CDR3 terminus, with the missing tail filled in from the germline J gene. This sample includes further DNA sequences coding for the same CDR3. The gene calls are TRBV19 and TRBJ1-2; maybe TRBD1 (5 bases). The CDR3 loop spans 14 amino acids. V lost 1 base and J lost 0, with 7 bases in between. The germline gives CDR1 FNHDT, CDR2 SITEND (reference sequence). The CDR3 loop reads CASSIRRANSDYTF. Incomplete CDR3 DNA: TGTGCCAGCAGTATACGCAGGGCAAACTCC.

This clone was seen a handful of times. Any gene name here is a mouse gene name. The CDR3 DNA, read in part, is TGTGCTAGCAGTAGAGAGACTGGGGAGTACTATGCT. This translates into CASSRETGEYYA. The whole CDR3 region reads CASSRETGEYYAEQFF. The gene calls are TRBV17 and TRBJ2-1; 8 positions agree with TRBD2. The CDR3 end falls 4 residues outside the read, so it is completed with the germline J gene. Unmatched junction bases numbered 3, after V lost 0 bases and J lost 2 bases. The CDR3 has 16 residues. The germline gives CDR1 MNHDT, CDR2 YYDKIL.

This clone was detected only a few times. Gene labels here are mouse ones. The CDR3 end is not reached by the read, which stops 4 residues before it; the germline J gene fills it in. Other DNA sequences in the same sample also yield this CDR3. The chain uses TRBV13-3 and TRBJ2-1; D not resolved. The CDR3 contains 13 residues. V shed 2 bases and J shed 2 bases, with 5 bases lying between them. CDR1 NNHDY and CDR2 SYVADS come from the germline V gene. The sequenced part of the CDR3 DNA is TGTGCCAGCAGTGAAACAGACTATGCT. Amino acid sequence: CASSETDYA. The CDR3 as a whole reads CASSETDYAEQFF.

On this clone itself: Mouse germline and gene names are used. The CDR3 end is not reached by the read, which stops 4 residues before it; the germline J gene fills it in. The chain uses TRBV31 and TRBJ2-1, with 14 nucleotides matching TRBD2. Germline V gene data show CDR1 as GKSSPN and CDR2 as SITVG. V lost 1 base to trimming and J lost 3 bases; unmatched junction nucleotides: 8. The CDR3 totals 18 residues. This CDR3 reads CAWSPRDWGGAGYAEQFF. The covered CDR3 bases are TGTGCCTGGAGTCCCCGGGACTGGGGGGGCGCAGGCTATGCT. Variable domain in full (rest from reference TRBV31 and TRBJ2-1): AQTIHQWPVAEIKAVGSPLSLGCTIKGKSSPNLYWYWQATGGTLQQLFYSITVGQVESVVQLNLSASRPKDDQFILSTEKLLLSHSGFYLCAWSPRDWGGAGYAEQFFGPGTRLTVL.

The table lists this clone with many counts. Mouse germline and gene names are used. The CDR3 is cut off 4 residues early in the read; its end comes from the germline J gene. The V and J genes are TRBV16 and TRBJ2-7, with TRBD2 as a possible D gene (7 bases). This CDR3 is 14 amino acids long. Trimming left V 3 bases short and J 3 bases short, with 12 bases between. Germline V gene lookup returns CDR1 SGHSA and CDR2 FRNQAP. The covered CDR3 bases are TGTGCAAGCAGCTTGCTGGGGGCCCTCTAT. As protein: CASSLLGALY. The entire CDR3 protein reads CASSLLGALYEQYF.

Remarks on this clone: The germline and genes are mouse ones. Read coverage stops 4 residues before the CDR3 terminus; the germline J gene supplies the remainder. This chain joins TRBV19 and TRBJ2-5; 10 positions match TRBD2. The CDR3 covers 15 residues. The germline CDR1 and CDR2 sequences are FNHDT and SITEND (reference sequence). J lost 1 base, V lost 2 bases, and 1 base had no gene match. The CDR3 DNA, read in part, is TGTGCCAGCAGTATCTGGGGGGGCCACCAAGAC. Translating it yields CASSIWGGHQD. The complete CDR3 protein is CASSIWGGHQDTQYF.

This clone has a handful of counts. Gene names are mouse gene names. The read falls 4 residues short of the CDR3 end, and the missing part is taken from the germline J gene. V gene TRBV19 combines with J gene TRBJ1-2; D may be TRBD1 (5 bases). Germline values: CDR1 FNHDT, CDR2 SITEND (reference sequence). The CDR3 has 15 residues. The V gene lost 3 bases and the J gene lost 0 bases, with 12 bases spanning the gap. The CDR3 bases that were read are TGTGCCAGCAGTAATACAGGAAATGCAAACTCC. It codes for CASSNTGNANS. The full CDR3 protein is CASSNTGNANSDYTF.

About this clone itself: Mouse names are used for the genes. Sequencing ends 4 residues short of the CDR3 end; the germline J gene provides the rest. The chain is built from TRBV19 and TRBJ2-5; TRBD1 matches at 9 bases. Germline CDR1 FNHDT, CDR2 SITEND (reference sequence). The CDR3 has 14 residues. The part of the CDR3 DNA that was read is TGTGCCAGCAGCCCTGGGACAGGGTGGGAC. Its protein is CASSPGTGWD. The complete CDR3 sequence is CASSPGTGWDTQYF.